A selection of T cell receptor beta chains follows, all from one sample in a study of shared clonotypes between healthy human individuals. Method: immunoSEQ multiplex PCR; TCRdb's copy keeps in-frame clones and lacks some. The table records roughly 400,000 clones, roughly 96% of them present only once. Input material: memory CD8+ T cells sorted from blood. These TCRs come from a man in his thirties or forties in good health. Each CDR3 is given with its conserved first and last residue. Each record gives: J gene, V gene, CDR3 protein.

>TRBJ2-1|TRBV28
CASSLSGQVLNEQFF
>TRBJ2-6|TRBV10-3
CAISGQNSGANVLTF
>TRBJ1-1|TRBV19
CASRLRTSNTEAFF
>TRBJ2-5|TRBV5-1
CASSLDYRGWETQYF
>TRBJ2-7|TRBV5-5
CASSLGGAAYEQYF
>TRBJ1-4|TRBV28
CASSSRGAGEKLFF
>TRBJ2-3|TRBV28
CASTSSTTDTQYF
>TRBJ2-7|TRBV7-2
CASSFRSATSSVYEQYF
>TRBJ2-7|TRBV21-1
CASSKGVRTSYEQYF
>TRBJ2-2|TRBV28
CASSDRTGVNTGELFF
>TRBJ2-7|TRBV11-2
CASSPSYEQYF
>TRBJ2-1|TRBV4-2
CASSQAPTSGRNNEQFF
>TRBJ1-1|TRBV4-1
CASSQAGQAYKAFF